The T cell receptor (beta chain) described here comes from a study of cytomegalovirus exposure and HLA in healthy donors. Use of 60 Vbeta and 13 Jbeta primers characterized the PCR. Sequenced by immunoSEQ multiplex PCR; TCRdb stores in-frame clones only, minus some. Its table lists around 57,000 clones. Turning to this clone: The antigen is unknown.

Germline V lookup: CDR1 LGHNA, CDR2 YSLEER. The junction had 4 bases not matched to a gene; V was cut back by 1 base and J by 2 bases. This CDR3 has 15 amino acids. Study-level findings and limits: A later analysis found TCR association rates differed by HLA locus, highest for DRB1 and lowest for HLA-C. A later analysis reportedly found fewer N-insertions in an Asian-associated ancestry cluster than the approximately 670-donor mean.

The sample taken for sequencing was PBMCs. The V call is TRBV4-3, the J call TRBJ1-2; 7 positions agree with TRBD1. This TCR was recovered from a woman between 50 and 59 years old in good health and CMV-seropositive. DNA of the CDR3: TGCGCCAGCAGCCAAGGGGGACAGAGCAACTATGGCTACACCTTC. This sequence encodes CASSQGGQSNYGYTF.